The next 17 T cell receptor beta chains were all read from a single sample in a study of response to subunit inactivated influenza vaccine. TCRdb ran MiXCR on the RT-PCR reads and lists one entry per CDR3 protein. The profile shows about 570,000 distinct CDR3 sequences, 10% to 15% of them singletons. The specimen was PBMCs from blood, collected on the day of vaccination. Source of these receptors: a man aged 50-59 years who received an inactivated influenza vaccine.

In this sample, this clonotype turned up many times. The gene calls are TRBV5-1 and TRBJ2-1, with D tentatively TRBD1 (6 bases). CDR3 length: 12 amino acids. Trimming took 0 bases from V and 11 from J, leaving 9 bases between them. Germline CDR1 SGHRS, CDR2 YFSETQ. The CDR3 spells CASSLARGQQFF. CDR3 DNA sequence: TGCGCCAGCAGCTTGGCCAGGGGCCAGCAGTTCTTC. Full variable domain (outside the CDR3, taken from reference TRBV5-1 and TRBJ2-1): KAGVTQTPRYLIKTRGQQVTLSCSPISGHRSVSWYQQTPGQGLQFLFEYFSETQRNKGNFPGRFSGRQFSNSRSEMNVSTLELGDSALYLCASSLARGQQFFGPGTRLTVL.

In regard to this clonotype: A read error is possible here, since a much larger clone lies one base away. J is TRBJ2-1 and V is TRBV7-2, with 11 nucleotides matching TRBD2. The CDR3 contains 14 residues. Germline V gives CDR1 SGHTA, CDR2 FQGNSA. The DNA for the CDR3 is TGTGCCAGCAGCCTAGCGGGGGGTTTTGATGAGCAGTTCTTC. Translating it yields CASSLAGGFDEQFF.

The chain is built from TRBV12-3 or TRBV12-4 and TRBJ2-3; 8 bases align to TRBD2. The CDR3 length is 14 residues. V lost 6 bases and J lost 14; bases outside the gene matches: 16. CDR3 sequence reads: CASSPFLISGGAYF. CDR3 bases: TGTGCCAGCAGCCCCTTTCTTATCAGCGGGGGCGCGTATTTT.

A word on this clonotype: The junction departs from germline at one end; a sequencing error may be responsible. The V gene is TRBV4-3, the J gene TRBJ2-1; TRBD1 agrees at 10 bases. Germline CDR1 reads LGHNA; CDR2 reads YSLEER. The CDR3 totals 17 residues. CDR3 sequence: CASSQVWRQGAYNEQFF. CDR3 in DNA: TGCGCCAGCAGCCAAGTATGGAGACAGGGGGCCTATAATGAGCAGTTCTTC.

This chain uses TRBV5-1 with TRBJ1-1; 7 nucleotides line up with TRBD1. Germline CDR1 reads SGHRS; CDR2 reads YFSETQ. Unmatched junction bases numbered 6, after V lost 1 base and J lost 3 bases. This CDR3 spans 15 amino acids. The CDR3: CASSLRGQPYTEAFF. DNA of the CDR3: TGCGCCAGCAGCTTGAGGGGACAGCCCTACACTGAAGCTTTCTTT. The complete variable domain, with remaining parts taken from reference TRBV5-1 and TRBJ1-1, reads KAGVTQTPRYLIKTRGQQVTLSCSPISGHRSVSWYQQTPGQGLQFLFEYFSETQRNKGNFPGRFSGRQFSNSRSEMNVSTLELGDSALYLCASSLRGQPYTEAFFGQGTRLTVV.

The chain uses TRBV6-2 or TRBV6-3 and TRBJ2-7, with unresolved D. CDR3 size: 16 residues. Germline lookup yields CDR1 MNHEY and CDR2 SVGEGT. V lost 5 bases, J lost 2 bases, and 19 bases lay in between. This chain's CDR3 is CASSRTPPTSTYEQYF. CDR3 nucleotide sequence: TGTGCCAGCAGTCGTACCCCCCCGACTTCAACCTACGAGCAGTACTTC.

V is TRBV19 and J is TRBJ2-1; D ambiguous. Germline V lookup: CDR1 LNHDA, CDR2 SQIVND (reference sequence). The CDR3 runs 12 residues. Trimming pared 3 bases from V and 9 bases from J, leaving 9 bases between. Written as DNA, the CDR3 is TGTGCCAGTAGTATGGCGGCGCGTGAGCAGTTCTTC. Residues: CASSMAAREQFF.

This clonotype was observed a handful of times. The chain links TRBV15 to TRBJ2-6; no clear D gene. The CDR3 runs to 14 residues. V dropped 5 bases and J dropped 1 base, with 6 bases sitting between them. Germline V lookup: CDR1 LNHNV, CDR2 YYDKDF (reference sequence). For the CDR3, the DNA is TGTGCCACCAGCTCCCGTTCTGGGGCCAACGTCCTGACTTTC. This translates into CATSSRSGANVLTF.

This clonotype was counted a few times. The gene calls are TRBV3-1 and TRBJ2-7; 13 bases map to TRBD2. CDR1 LGHDT and CDR2 YNNKEL come from the germline V gene (reference sequence). V trimming: 3 bases; J trimming: 8 bases; junction bases outside the gene matches: 7. CDR3 length: 15 amino acids. The CDR3 nucleotides are TGTGCCAGCAGCCAGCCGGGACTAGCGGGGCAGCAGCAGTACTTC. This encodes CASSQPGLAGQQQYF.

This clonotype was counted at least ten times. The chain uses TRBV21-1 and TRBJ2-3; TRBD2, the table's D call, lacks a check against the DNA. TRBV21-1 is annotated as a pseudogene. The CDR3 runs 15 residues. The CDR3 protein is CASSPPGLSTDTQYF. The CDR3 bases are TGTGCCAGCAGCCCCCCAGGTCTCAGCACAGATACGCAGTATTTT.

The chain combines TRBV12-3 or TRBV12-4 with TRBJ1-1; the D is unclear. CDR3 length: 15 amino acids. Trimming left V 1 base short and J 4 bases short, with 13 bases between. This CDR3 reads CASSLDGRTGTEAFF. As DNA, the CDR3 is TGTGCCAGCAGTTTAGACGGGAGAACGGGCACTGAAGCTTTCTTT.

The gene calls are TRBV3-1 and TRBJ1-1, with a tentative D call TRBD1 (5 bases). The CDR3 contains 14 residues. Trimming stripped 2 bases from V and 7 bases from J, with 14 bases between. The germline CDR1 and CDR2 sequences are LGHDT and YNNKEL (reference sequence). Here the CDR3 DNA reads TGTGCCAGCAGCCAACCCCTCGCGGGGGATGAAGCTTTCTTT. Translating gives CASSQPLAGDEAFF.

This chain's CDR3 is CSANGQGGTDTQYF. CDR3 DNA: TGCAGTGCCAATGGACAGGGAGGGACAGATACGCAGTATTTT. The gene calls are TRBV20-1 and TRBJ2-3; tentatively, D is TRBD1 (8 bases). V was cut by 6 bases and J by 3 bases, with 16 bases left in between. The length of the CDR3 is 14 residues. Germline loops: CDR1 DFQATT, CDR2 SNEGSKA (reference sequence).

This clonotype showed up just a few times. The chain has TRBV30 and TRBJ2-2; D might be TRBD1 (6 bases). The V gene's germline CDR1 is GTSNPN and CDR2 SVGIG (reference sequence). The CDR3 is 15 amino acids. V lost 0 bases, J lost 3 bases, and 11 bases lay in between. The CDR3 sequence is CAWSVGTLHTGELFF. The CDR3 region has the DNA TGTGCCTGGAGTGTTGGGACACTCCACACCGGGGAGCTGTTTTTT.

The rearrangement joins TRBV27 to TRBJ2-1; 7 bases align to TRBD2. Unmatched junction bases numbered 7, after V lost 10 bases and J lost 4 bases. The CDR3 consists of 13 residues. From germline, CDR1 is MNHEY and CDR2 SMNVEV (reference sequence). The CDR3 sequence: CATKRGRYNEQFF. CDR3 DNA sequence: TGTGCCACCAAGCGGGGACGGTACAATGAGCAGTTCTTC.

V is TRBV15 and J is TRBJ2-5, with 16 bases fitting TRBD2. Germline values: CDR1 LNHNV, CDR2 YYDKDF (reference sequence). The CDR3 covers 17 residues. Unmatched junction bases numbered 4, after V lost 3 bases and J lost 3 bases. The chain's CDR3 is CATSRGLAGGTEETQYF. In nucleotides, the CDR3 is TGTGCCACCAGCAGGGGACTAGCGGGAGGGACTGAAGAGACCCAGTACTTC. Full variable domain (rest looked up from reference TRBV15 and TRBJ2-5): DAMVIQNPRYQVTQFGKPVTLSCSQTLNHNVMYWYQQKSSQAPKLLFHYYDKDFNNEADTPDNFQSRRPNTSFCFLDIRSPGLGDTAMYLCATSRGLAGGTEETQYFGPGTRLLVL.

This clonotype occurred a few times. The chain employs TRBV30 and TRBJ1-3; D not certain. The CDR3 runs 15 residues. Trimming removed 0 bases at V and 0 bases at J, with 9 bases between. CDR1 and CDR2 from the germline V gene are GTSNPN and SVGIG (reference sequence). Here the CDR3 DNA reads TGTGCCTGGAGTGTATCCCTGGGCTCTGGAAACACCATATATTTT. Protein product: CAWSVSLGSGNTIYF.